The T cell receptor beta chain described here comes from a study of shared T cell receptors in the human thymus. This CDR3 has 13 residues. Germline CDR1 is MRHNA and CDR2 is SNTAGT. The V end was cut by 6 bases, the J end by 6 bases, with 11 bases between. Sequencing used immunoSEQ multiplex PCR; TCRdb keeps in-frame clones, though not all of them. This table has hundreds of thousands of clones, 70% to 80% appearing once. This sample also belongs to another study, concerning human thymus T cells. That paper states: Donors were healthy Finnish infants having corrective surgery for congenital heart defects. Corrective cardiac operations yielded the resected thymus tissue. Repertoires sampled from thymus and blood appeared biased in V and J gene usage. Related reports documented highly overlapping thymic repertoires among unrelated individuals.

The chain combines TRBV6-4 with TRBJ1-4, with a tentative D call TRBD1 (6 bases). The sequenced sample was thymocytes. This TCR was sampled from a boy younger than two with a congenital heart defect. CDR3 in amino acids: CASRKGGDEKLFF. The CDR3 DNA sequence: TGTGCCAGCAGAAAGGGGGGGGATGAAAAACTGTTTTTT.